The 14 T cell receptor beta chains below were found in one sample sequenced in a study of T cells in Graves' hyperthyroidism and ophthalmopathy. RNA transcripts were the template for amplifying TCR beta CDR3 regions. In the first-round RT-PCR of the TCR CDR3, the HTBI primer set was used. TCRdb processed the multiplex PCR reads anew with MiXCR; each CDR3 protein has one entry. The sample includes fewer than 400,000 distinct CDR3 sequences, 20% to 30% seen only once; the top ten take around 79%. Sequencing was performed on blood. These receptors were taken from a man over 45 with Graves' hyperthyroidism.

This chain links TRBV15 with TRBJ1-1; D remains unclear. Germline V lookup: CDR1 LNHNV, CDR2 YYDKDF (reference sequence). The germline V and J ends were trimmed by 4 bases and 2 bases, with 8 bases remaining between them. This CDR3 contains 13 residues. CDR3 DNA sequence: TGTGCCACCAGCAAGGACCAAAACACTGAAGCTTTCTTT. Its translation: CATSKDQNTEAFF.

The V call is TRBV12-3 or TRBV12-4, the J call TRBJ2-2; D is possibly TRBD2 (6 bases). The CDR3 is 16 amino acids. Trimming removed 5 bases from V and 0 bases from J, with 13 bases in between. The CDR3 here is CASSRPAGSNTGELFF. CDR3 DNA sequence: TGTGCCAGCAGTCGCCCAGCGGGTTCGAACACCGGGGAGCTGTTTTTT.

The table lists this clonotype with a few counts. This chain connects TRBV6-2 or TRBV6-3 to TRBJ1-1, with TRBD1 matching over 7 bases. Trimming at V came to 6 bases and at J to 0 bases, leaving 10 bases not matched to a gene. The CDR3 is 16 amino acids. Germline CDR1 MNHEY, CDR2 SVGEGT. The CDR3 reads CASSFDRDSMNTEAFF. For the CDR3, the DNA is TGTGCCAGCAGCTTTGACCGGGACAGCATGAACACTGAAGCTTTCTTT.

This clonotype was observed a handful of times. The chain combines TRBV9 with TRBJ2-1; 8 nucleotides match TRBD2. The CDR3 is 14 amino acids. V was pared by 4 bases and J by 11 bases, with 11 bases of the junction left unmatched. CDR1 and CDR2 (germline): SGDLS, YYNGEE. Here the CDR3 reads CASSISGSGNKQFF. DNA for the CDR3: TGTGCCAGCAGCATCTCCGGTAGCGGGAACAAGCAGTTCTTC. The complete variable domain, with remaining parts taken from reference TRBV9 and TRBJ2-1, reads DSGVTQTPKHLITATGQRVTLRCSPRSGDLSVYWYQQSLDQGLQFLIQYYNGEERAKGNILERFSAQQFPDLHSELNLSSLELGDSALYFCASSISGSGNKQFFGPGTRLTVL.

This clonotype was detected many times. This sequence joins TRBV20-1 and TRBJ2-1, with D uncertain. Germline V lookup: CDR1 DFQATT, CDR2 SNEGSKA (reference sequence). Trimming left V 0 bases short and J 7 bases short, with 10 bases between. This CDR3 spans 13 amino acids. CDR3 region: CSARDRSGNEQFF. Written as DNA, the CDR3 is TGCAGTGCTAGAGACAGATCCGGGAATGAGCAGTTCTTC.

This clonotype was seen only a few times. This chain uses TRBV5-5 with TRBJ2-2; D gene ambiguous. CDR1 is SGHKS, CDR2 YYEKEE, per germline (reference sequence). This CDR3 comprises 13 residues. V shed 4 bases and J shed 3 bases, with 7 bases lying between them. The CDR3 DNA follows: TGTGCCAGCAGCCAGCATTACACCGGGGAGCTGTTTTTT. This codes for CASSQHYTGELFF.

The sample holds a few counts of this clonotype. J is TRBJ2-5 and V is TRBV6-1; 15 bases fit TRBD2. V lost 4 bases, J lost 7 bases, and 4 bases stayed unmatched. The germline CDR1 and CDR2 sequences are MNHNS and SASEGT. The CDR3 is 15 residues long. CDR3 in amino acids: CASSVPGLAGGTQYF. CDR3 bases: TGTGCCAGCAGTGTACCGGGACTAGCGGGAGGGACCCAGTACTTC.

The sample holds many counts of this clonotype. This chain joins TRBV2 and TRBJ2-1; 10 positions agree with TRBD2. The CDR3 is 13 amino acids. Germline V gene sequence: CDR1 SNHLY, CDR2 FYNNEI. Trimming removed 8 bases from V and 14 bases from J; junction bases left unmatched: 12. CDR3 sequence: CASGPSGGRSEFF. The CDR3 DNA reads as TGTGCCAGCGGGCCTAGCGGGGGCAGGAGTGAGTTCTTC.

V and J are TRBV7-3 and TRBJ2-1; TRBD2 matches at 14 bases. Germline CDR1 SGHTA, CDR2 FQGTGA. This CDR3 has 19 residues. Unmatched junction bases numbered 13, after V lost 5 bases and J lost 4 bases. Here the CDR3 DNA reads TGTGCCAGCAGCCTCCTGCCCGGGACTAGCGGGGGTCCTTACAATGAGCAGTTCTTC. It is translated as CASSLLPGTSGGPYNEQFF. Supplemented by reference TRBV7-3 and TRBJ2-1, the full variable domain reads GAGVSQTPSNKVTEKGKYVELRCDPISGHTALYWYRQSLGQGPEFLIYFQGTGAADDSGLPNDRFFAVRPEGSVSTLKIQRTERGDSAVYLCASSLLPGTSGGPYNEQFFGPGTRLTVL.

This CDR3 reads CASSSRLAGTSSTDTQYF. The DNA of the CDR3 is TGTGCCAGCAGTTCCAGACTAGCGGGCACCTCTAGCACAGATACGCAGTATTTT. The genes are TRBV5-4 and TRBJ2-3, with TRBD2 matching over 10 bases. There are 18 residues in the CDR3. Trimming removed 5 bases from V and 0 bases from J; junction bases left unmatched: 12. Per the germline V gene, CDR1 is SGHNT and CDR2 is YYREEE (reference sequence).

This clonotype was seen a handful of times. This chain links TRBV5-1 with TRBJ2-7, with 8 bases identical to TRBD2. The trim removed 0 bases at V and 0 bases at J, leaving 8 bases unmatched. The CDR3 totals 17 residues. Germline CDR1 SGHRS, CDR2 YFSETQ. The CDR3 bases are TGCGCCAGCAGCTTGGTAGCTAGCGGGCTGAGCTCCTACGAGCAGTACTTC. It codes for CASSLVASGLSSYEQYF.

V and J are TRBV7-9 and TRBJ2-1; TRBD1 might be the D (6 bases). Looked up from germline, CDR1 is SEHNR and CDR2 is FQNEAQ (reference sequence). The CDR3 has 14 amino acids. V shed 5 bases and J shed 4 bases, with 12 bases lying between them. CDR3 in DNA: TGTGCCAGCAGCATTCGGGACACTTACAATGAGCAGTTCTTC. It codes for CASSIRDTYNEQFF.

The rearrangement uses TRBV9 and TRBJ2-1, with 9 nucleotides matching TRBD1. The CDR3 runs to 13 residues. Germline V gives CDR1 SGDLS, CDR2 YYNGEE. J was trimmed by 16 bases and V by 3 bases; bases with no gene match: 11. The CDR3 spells CASSAQSGTGFFF. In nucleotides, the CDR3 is TGTGCCAGCAGCGCGCAGTCCGGGACAGGGTTTTTCTTC.

CDR3 region: CASSIADRGRDGYTF. In nucleotides, the CDR3 is TGTGCCAGCAGTATAGCGGACAGGGGGCGCGATGGCTACACCTTC. The chain links TRBV28 to TRBJ1-2; 11 nucleotides match TRBD1. The CDR3 consists of 15 residues. The junction had 8 bases not matched to a gene; V was cut back by 5 bases and J by 6 bases. CDR1 and CDR2 (germline): MDHEN, SYDVKM.